The source of this T cell receptor beta chain is a study of blood T cell repertoires in COVID-19. Study-level information: The study drew acute and convalescent COVID-19 samples from the United States, Italy and Spain. PBMCs, B-cell-depleted T cells, or T cells were the source of the cDNA or gDNA that made up the material.

In the authors' methods: From reference gene primer amplification, estimates of nucleated cell counts were derived. Here immunoSEQ multiplex PCR was the method, and the copy in TCRdb shows in-frame clones only, minus some. The V and J calls and clone size come from that table; D and trimming were worked out from the DNA. The sample contains about 73,000 clones, 75% to 85% of which appear only once. Per germline, CDR1 SGHRS and CDR2 YFSETQ. The CDR3 extends over 16 amino acids. Trimming cost V 0 bases and J 2 bases; bases outside gene matches: 7. The chain recombines TRBV5-1 with TRBJ1-1, with TRBD1 identical over 7 bases. This clonotype originated in a woman aged 55-69 years with acute or convalescent COVID-19. What was sequenced was peripheral blood. The CDR3 sequence: CASSLETQGGNTEAFF. The CDR3 DNA follows: TGCGCCAGCAGCTTGGAGACTCAGGGGGGTAACACTGAAGCTTTCTTT.